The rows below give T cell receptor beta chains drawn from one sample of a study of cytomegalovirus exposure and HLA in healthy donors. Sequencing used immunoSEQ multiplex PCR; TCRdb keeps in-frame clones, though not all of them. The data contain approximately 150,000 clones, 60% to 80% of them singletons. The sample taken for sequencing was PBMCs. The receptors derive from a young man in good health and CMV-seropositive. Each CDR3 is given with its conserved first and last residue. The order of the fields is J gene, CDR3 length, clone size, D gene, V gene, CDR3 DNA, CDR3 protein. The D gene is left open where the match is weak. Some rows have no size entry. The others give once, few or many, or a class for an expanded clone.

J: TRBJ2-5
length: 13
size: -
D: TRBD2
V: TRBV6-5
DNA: TGTGCCAGCAGTGAGGGACTACAAGAGACCCAGTACTTC
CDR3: CASSEGLQETQYF

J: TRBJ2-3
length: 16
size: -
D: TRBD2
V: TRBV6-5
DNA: TGTGCCAGCAGTTATAGCGGGGTGTCACGCGGAGATACGCAGTATTTT
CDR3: CASSYSGVSRGDTQYF

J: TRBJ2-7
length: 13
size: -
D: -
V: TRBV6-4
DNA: TGTGCCAGCAGGGCACAGGGTACCCACGAGCAGTACTTC
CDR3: CASRAQGTHEQYF

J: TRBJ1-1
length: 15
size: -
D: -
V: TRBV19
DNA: TGTGCCAGTAGTATAGCCTACAGGGAGAACACTGAAGCTTTCTTT
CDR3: CASSIAYRENTEAFF

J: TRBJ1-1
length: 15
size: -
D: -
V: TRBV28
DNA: TGTGCCAGCAGTCCATCACAGGGAATGAACACTGAAGCTTTCTTT
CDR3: CASSPSQGMNTEAFF

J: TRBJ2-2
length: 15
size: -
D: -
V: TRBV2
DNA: TGTGCCAGCAGTGCGTCAGGGGGGTCCACCGGGGAGCTGTTTTTT
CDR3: CASSASGGSTGELFF

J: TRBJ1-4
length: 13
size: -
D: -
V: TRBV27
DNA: TGTGCCAGCAGTTTTTCAGGGCATGAAAAACTGTTTTTT
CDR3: CASSFSGHEKLFF

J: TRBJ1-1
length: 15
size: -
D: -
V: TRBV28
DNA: TGTGCCAGCAGTTTGGGCAGATGGGGCGCAACTGAAGCTTTCTTT
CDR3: CASSLGRWGATEAFF

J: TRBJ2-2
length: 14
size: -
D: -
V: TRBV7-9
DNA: TGTGCCAGCAGCTTAATTCTAGAAACCGGGGAGCTGTTTTTT
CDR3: CASSLILETGELFF

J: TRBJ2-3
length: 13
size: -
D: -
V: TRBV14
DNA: TGTGCCAGCAGCCCCGCCGGGACAGATACGCAGTATTTT
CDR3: CASSPAGTDTQYF

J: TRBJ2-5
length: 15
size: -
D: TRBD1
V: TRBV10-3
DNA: TGTGCCTTCAACCTGGGACAGGGGTTGCAAGAGACCCAGTACTTC
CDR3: CAFNLGQGLQETQYF

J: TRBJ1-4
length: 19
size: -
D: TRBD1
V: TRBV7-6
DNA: TGTGCCAGCAGCTTAGCGAGGACAGGGGGCTATATCACTAATGAAAAACTGTTTTTT
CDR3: CASSLARTGGYITNEKLFF

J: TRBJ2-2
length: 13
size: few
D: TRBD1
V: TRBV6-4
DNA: TGTGCCAGCAGTGAACAGGGGACCGGGGAGCTGTTTTTT
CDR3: CASSEQGTGELFF

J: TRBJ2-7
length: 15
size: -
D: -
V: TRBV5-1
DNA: TGCGCCAGCAGCTTGGCGCAGGGGTTTGAGGGCGAGCAGTACTTC
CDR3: CASSLAQGFEGEQYF

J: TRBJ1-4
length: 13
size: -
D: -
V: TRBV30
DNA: TGTGCCTGGCGACGGGTGGCGGGTGAAAAACTGTTTTTT
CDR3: CAWRRVAGEKLFF

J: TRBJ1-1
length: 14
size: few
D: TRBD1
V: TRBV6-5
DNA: TGTGCCAGCAGATTTACAGGGGGCGGATCCGGAGCTTTCTTT
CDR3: CASRFTGGGSGAFF

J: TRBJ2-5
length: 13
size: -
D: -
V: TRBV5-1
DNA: TGCGCCAGCAGCTTCCCGGAGCAAGAGACCCAGTACTTC
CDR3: CASSFPEQETQYF

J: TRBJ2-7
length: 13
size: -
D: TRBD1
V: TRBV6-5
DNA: TGTGCCAGCAGTTACGACAGGGACTACGAGCAGTACTTC
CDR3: CASSYDRDYEQYF

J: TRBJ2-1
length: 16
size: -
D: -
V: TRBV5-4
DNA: TGTGCCAGCAACATTGGAGGGATCACCCTATACAATGAGCAGTTCTTC
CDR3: CASNIGGITLYNEQFF

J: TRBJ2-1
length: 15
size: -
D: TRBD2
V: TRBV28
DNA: TGTGCCAGCAGTTTGTGGGGGGGGTCCTACAATGAGCAGTTCTTC
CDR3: CASSLWGGSYNEQFF

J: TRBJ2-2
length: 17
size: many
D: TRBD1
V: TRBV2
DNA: TGTGCCAGCAGTGGGCACACCGGGACAGTGAACACCGGGGAGCTGTTTTTT
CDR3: CASSGHTGTVNTGELFF

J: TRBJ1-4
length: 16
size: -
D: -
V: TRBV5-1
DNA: TGCGCCAGCAGCTGGGGTCGTGAGGGATTTGGCGAAAAACTGTTTTTT
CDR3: CASSWGREGFGEKLFF

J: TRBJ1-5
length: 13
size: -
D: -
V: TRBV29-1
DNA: TGCAGCGTTCTCCTACAGGGTGGAGGGCCCCAGCATTTT
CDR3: CSVLLQGGGPQHF

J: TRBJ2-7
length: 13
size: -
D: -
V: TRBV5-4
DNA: TGTGCCAGCAGCCGGGGGTCATTCTCCGAGCAGTACTTC
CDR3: CASSRGSFSEQYF

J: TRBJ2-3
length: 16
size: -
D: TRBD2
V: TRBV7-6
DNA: TGTGCCAGCAGCTTAGAGGCTAGCGGGGGTATAGATACGCAGTATTTT
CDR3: CASSLEASGGIDTQYF

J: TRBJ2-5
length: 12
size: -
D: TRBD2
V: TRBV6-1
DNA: TGTGCCAGCAGTGAAATATGGGGGGGCCAGTACTTC
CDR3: CASSEIWGGQYF

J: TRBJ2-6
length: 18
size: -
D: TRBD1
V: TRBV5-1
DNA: TGCGCCAGCAGCTTGGGGGACAGGCCTCACTCTGGGGCCAACGTCCTGACTTTC
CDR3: CASSLGDRPHSGANVLTF

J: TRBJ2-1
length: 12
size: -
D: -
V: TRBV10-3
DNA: TGTGCCATCAGTGACACATACAATGAGCAGTTCTTC
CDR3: CAISDTYNEQFF

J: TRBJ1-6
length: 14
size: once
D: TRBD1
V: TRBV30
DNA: TGTGCCTGGACCACCGGGACAGGGTTCTCACCCCTCCACTTT
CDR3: CAWTTGTGFSPLHF

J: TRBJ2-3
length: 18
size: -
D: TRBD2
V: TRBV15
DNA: TGTGCCACCAGCAGAGATCGTGTTATCGGGGGGGCCACAGATACGCAGTATTTT
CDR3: CATSRDRVIGGATDTQYF

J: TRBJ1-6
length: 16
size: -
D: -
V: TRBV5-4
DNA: TGTGCCAGCAGCCGGGACACCGGTGCGACGTACTCACCCCTCCACTTT
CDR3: CASSRDTGATYSPLHF

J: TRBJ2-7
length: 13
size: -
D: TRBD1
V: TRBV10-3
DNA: TGTGCCATCAGGGGGACAGGGTTTGGAGAGCAGTACTTC
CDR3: CAIRGTGFGEQYF

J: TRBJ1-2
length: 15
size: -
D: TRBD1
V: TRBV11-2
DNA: TGTGCCAGCAGCTCTACCCGGGACAGGGAACGTGGCTACACCTTC
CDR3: CASSSTRDRERGYTF

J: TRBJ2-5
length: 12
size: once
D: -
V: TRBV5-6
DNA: TGTGCCAGCACCCAGGGCCAAGAGACCCAGTACTTC
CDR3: CASTQGQETQYF

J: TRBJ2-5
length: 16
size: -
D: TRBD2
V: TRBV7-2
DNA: TGTGCCAGCAGCCGCCAGCGGGGGGTGGGGCAAGAGACCCAGTACTTC
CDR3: CASSRQRGVGQETQYF